These T cell receptor beta chains were read from a single sample in a study of T cell responses to AZD1222 COVID-19 vaccine. Sequencing used immunoSEQ multiplex PCR; TCRdb keeps in-frame clones, though not all of them. The sample consists of some 120,000 clones, less than 95% of them appearing once. Here the sequenced sample was peripheral blood, taken on day 0 of MenACWY control vaccination. The receptors come from an adult in good health. Both conserved end residues are part of each CDR3. A D gene is named only where the DNA matches it firmly. Clone size is not always given. Where it is, it says once, few, many or a class for expanded clones.

.	.	TRBV6-1	TRBJ2-7	TGTGCCAGCAGTGAGCAAGGACTGAGCTACGAGCAGTACTTC	CASSEQGLSYEQYF
.	TRBD1	TRBV28	TRBJ2-1	TGTGCCAGCAGCCGGGACAGGGACAATGAGCAGTTCTTC	CASSRDRDNEQFF
.	.	TRBV28	TRBJ2-4	TGTGCCATAGGGGGGGCGGCCAAAAACATTCAGTACTTC	CAIGGAAKNIQYF
.	TRBD1	TRBV5-6	TRBJ2-3	TGTGCCAGCAGCTTGGGGCAGGGGGTCGATACGCAGTATTTT	CASSLGQGVDTQYF
.	.	TRBV15	TRBJ2-1	TGTGCCACCAGCAGAGCAAGGGGGACCTCCTCCTACAATGAGCAGTTCTTC	CATSRARGTSSYNEQFF
few	.	TRBV27	TRBJ2-1	TGTGCCAGCAGTTCCGGGTTCGGCACAAATGAGCAGTTCTTC	CASSSGFGTNEQFF
.	TRBD1	TRBV18	TRBJ1-6	TGTGCCAGCTCACCACGCGACAGGGAGAATAATTCACCCCTCCACTTT	CASSPRDRENNSPLHF
.	TRBD1	TRBV6-5	TRBJ2-3	TGTGCCAGCAGTTACAGGACAGGGCGCACAGATACGCAGTATTTT	CASSYRTGRTDTQYF
.	.	TRBV19	TRBJ2-5	TGTGCCAGTAGTAAGACAGGCCAAGAGACCCAGTACTTC	CASSKTGQETQYF
.	.	TRBV7-9	TRBJ1-2	TGTGCCAGCAGCTTAGCTGGCTATGGCTACACCTTC	CASSLAGYGYTF
.	.	TRBV5-1	TRBJ1-4	TGCGCCAGCAGCCTGGGGGGCTTAGTCGAAAAACTGTTTTTT	CASSLGGLVEKLFF
.	.	TRBV7-6	TRBJ2-5	TGTGCCAGCAGCTTCTATCCGGGGCCAGAGACCCAGTACTTC	CASSFYPGPETQYF
.	TRBD2	TRBV15	TRBJ2-5	TGTGCCACCAGCAGAGGGACTAGCTTGGAGACCCAGTACTTC	CATSRGTSLETQYF
.	.	TRBV6-5	TRBJ1-5	TGTGCCAGCAGTTACGAGGGACTGTACAATCAGCCCCAGCATTTT	CASSYEGLYNQPQHF
.	.	TRBV7-2	TRBJ1-5	TGTGCCAGCAGCTCCCGGACAAGTAGCAATCAGCCCCAGCATTTT	CASSSRTSSNQPQHF
.	.	TRBV6-5	TRBJ1-5	TGTGCCAGCAGTAACGATTATCAGCCCCAGCATTTT	CASSNDYQPQHF
.	.	TRBV21-1	TRBJ2-3	TGTGCCAGCAGCAAATCCCCTAGGGGGGCTGGGGATACGCAGTATTTT	CASSKSPRGAGDTQYF
few	.	TRBV19	TRBJ2-2	TGTGCCAGTAGTATAGAGCCCTCCCAGGGGGGATACACCGGGGAGCTGTTTTTT	CASSIEPSQGGYTGELFF
.	.	TRBV3-1/TRBV3-2	TRBJ1-1	TGTGCCAGCAGCCAAGCGGGACGGCCTCCGGGAGAAGCTTTCTTT	CASSQAGRPPGEAFF
few	.	TRBV24-1	TRBJ2-3	TGTGCCACCAGTGATTTTCGGCAGAACACAGATACGCAGTATTTT	CATSDFRQNTDTQYF
.	TRBD1	TRBV5-6	TRBJ1-1	TGTGCCAGCAGCTTCGTGGACAGGCCGGGAGATGAAGCTTTCTTT	CASSFVDRPGDEAFF
.	TRBD2	TRBV19	TRBJ2-7	TGTGCCAGTAGTGGGGGGGGTCTACTCGAGCAGTACTTC	CASSGGGLLEQYF
.	TRBD1	TRBV27	TRBJ2-7	TGTGCCAGCAGTTCCGACAGGGGCCGTAGATACGAGCAGTACTTC	CASSSDRGRRYEQYF
once	.	TRBV5-4	TRBJ2-5	TGTGCCAGCAGCTTGGGGGACCCCGATGTTCAGACCCAGTACTTC	CASSLGDPDVQTQYF
.	.	TRBV7-9	TRBJ1-6	TGTGCCAGCACCCAAGGGGAGACAGTCTATAATTCACCCCTCCACTTT	CASTQGETVYNSPLHF
.	TRBD2	TRBV5-1	TRBJ2-1	TGCGCCAGCAGCAGCCCGGGACTAGCGGGAGTAAATGAGCAGTTCTTC	CASSSPGLAGVNEQFF
.	.	TRBV10-3	TRBJ1-2	TGTGCCATCAGTGCCGGACGAGTTGAGTATGGCTACACCTTC	CAISAGRVEYGYTF
.	.	TRBV4-3	TRBJ1-4	TGCGCCAGCAGCCAAGAACCCAGGTTAGCTGGTGAAAAACTGTTTTTT	CASSQEPRLAGEKLFF
.	TRBD1	TRBV29-1	TRBJ1-2	TGCAGCGCAGGGACAGGTGGCTATGGCTACACCTTC	CSAGTGGYGYTF
.	.	TRBV2	TRBJ1-3	TGTGCCAGCAGGGGGTATCCTGGAAACACCATATATTTT	CASRGYPGNTIYF
.	.	TRBV11-2	TRBJ2-3	TGTGCCAGCAGCTTAGGGCCGAACCCAACAGATACGCAGTATTTT	CASSLGPNPTDTQYF
few	.	TRBV19	TRBJ2-1	TGTGCCACAATGGGGCAAGATGGAAATGAGCAGTTCTTC	CATMGQDGNEQFF
.	TRBD2	TRBV5-4	TRBJ2-3	TGTGCCAGCAGCTTCTGGACTAGCGGGAGACGAGATACGCAGTATTTT	CASSFWTSGRRDTQYF
.	TRBD1	TRBV7-9	TRBJ1-2	TGTGCCAGCAGCCCAGGGACAGGAGGGGAAATCTATGGCTACACCTTC	CASSPGTGGEIYGYTF
.	TRBD2	TRBV11-2	TRBJ2-3	TGTGCCAGCATCACCTCCGGACTAGCGGGAGTGGATACGCAGTATTTT	CASITSGLAGVDTQYF
.	TRBD1	TRBV2	TRBJ1-6	TGTGCCAGCACCCCGGGGACAGGGACAAATTCACCCCTCCACTTT	CASTPGTGTNSPLHF
.	TRBD1	TRBV6-5	TRBJ1-3	TGTGCCAGCGGACAGGGCCACTCTGGAAACACCATATATTTT	CASGQGHSGNTIYF
.	.	TRBV6-5	TRBJ1-5	TGTGCCAGCGGGGAGTTCCTTAGCAATCAGCCCCAGCATTTT	CASGEFLSNQPQHF
.	TRBD2	TRBV6-1	TRBJ2-3	TGTGCCAGCAGTGAAGGGTATAGCGGGCCAGATACGCAGTATTTT	CASSEGYSGPDTQYF
few	TRBD1	TRBV5-6	TRBJ1-2	TGTGCCAGCAGCACCCGACAGGGCTATGGCTACACCTTC	CASSTRQGYGYTF
.	.	TRBV14	TRBJ1-2	TGTGCCAGCAGCCAAGGAGACACCTATGGCTACACCTTC	CASSQGDTYGYTF